One sample yielded the 18 T cell receptor beta chains listed below, sequenced in a study of T-cell reconstitution after alpha-beta-depleted transplantation in children. Preparation of the TCRbeta library was carried out with unique molecular identifiers. Via MiXCR, TCRdb re-called the PCR reads, giving one row per CDR3 protein. The repertoire holds roughly 490,000 distinct CDR3 sequences, over 10% seen once, with around 15% in the top ten. Source: PBMCs, mostly from graft donor cells, taken 180 days after TCRalphabeta/CD19-depleted stem cell transplant. The receptors derive from a female patient between 2 and 15 years old who had a stem cell transplant for aplastic anemia, so the T cells may come from the graft donor.

This clonotype occurred a few times. The chain joins TRBV28 to TRBJ2-5; 8 nucleotides match TRBD2. V was pared by 4 bases and J by 3 bases, with 7 bases of the junction left unmatched. From germline, CDR1 is MDHEN and CDR2 SYDVKM. This CDR3 has 15 amino acids. Here the CDR3 DNA reads TGTGCCAGCAGTTCCTGGGTAGCGGGAAAAGAGACCCAGTACTTC. It yields the protein CASSSWVAGKETQYF.

This clonotype was found a few times. V and J are TRBV19 and TRBJ2-7; 10 bases are shared with TRBD1. Trimming cost V 10 bases and J 1 base; bases outside gene matches: 7. The germline CDR1 and CDR2 sequences are LNHDA and SQIVND (reference sequence). The CDR3 runs to 14 residues. The CDR3 protein is CATSGTGASYEQYF. The CDR3 DNA reads as TGTGCCACCTCCGGGACAGGGGCATCCTACGAGCAGTACTTC.

This clonotype occurred a few times. This chain joins TRBV15 and TRBJ1-5, with D perhaps TRBD1 (5 bases). The CDR3 loop spans 15 amino acids. From germline, CDR1 is LNHNV and CDR2 YYDKDF (reference sequence). Trimming pared 2 bases from V and 9 bases from J, leaving 17 bases between. CDR3 sequence: CATSRYWDPWGPQHF. The CDR3 DNA reads TGTGCCACCAGCAGATATTGGGACCCTTGGGGGCCCCAGCATTTT.

J is TRBJ2-7 and V is TRBV19, with D tentatively TRBD1 (8 bases). Per the germline V gene, CDR1 is LNHDA and CDR2 is SQIVND (reference sequence). With 4 bases removed from V and 1 base from J, the gap between germline ends came to 14 bases. This CDR3 is built from 15 residues. For the CDR3, the DNA is TGTGCCAGTAGTACGGGGAGGGACAGGTCCTACGAGCAGTACTTC. It specifies CASSTGRDRSYEQYF.

This clonotype was observed at least ten times. The chain carries TRBV5-1 and TRBJ2-2; D unclear. The V gene's germline CDR1 is SGHRS and CDR2 YFSETQ. The germline V and J ends were trimmed by 2 bases and 7 bases, with 12 bases remaining between them. The CDR3 totals 14 residues. CDR3 DNA sequence: TGCGCCAGCAGCTTCCTGGGAACGGACGGGGAGCTGTTTTTT. Encoded protein: CASSFLGTDGELFF.

The rearrangement uses TRBV5-1 and TRBJ2-3; D is possibly TRBD2 (6 bases). V lost 2 bases and J lost 1, with 11 bases in between. The CDR3 is 15 amino acids. In germline, CDR1 is SGHRS, CDR2 YFSETQ. The CDR3 here is CASSFAGRGTDTQYF. Here the CDR3 DNA reads TGCGCCAGCAGCTTCGCGGGGCGGGGCACAGATACGCAGTATTTT.

This clonotype was seen only a few times. The gene calls are TRBV12-3 or TRBV12-4 and TRBJ1-2; D perhaps matches TRBD1 (6 bases). The CDR3 loop spans 13 amino acids. The V end lost 8 bases, the J end lost 3 bases, and 13 bases lay between the germline ends. CDR3 DNA: TGTGCCAGCCGCCGGGGGCTTGACTATGGCTACACCTTC. It yields the protein CASRRGLDYGYTF.

The rearrangement joins TRBV18 to TRBJ2-7, with 7 bases fitting TRBD1. J was trimmed by 5 bases and V by 4 bases; bases with no gene match: 5. Germline V gene lookup returns CDR1 KGHSH and CDR2 LQKENI. This CDR3 contains 13 residues. The CDR3 region has the DNA TGTGCCAGCTCACAAGGACAGGTCCACGAGCAGTACTTC. Translation: CASSQGQVHEQYF.

This clonotype was seen only a few times. The genes are TRBV5-5 and TRBJ2-7, with a weak D call TRBD1 (5 bases). V lost 1 base and J lost 9, with 20 bases in between. Germline V gives CDR1 SGHKS, CDR2 YYEKEE (reference sequence). There are 15 residues in the CDR3. The CDR3 nucleotides are TGTGCCAGCAGCTTGTCAGGGTTGGTTTTGAATCGGCAGTACTTC. It encodes CASSLSGLVLNRQYF.

This clonotype came up many times. Here the CDR3 DNA reads TGTGCCAGCAGTCGATCCGGGACTAGCAACCGGGAGCTGTTTTTT. As protein: CASSRSGTSNRELFF. This chain connects TRBV27 to TRBJ2-2; 9 nucleotides line up with TRBD2. The ends lost 5 bases at V and 9 bases at J; junction bases unmatched: 10. The CDR3 is made up of 15 amino acids. In germline, CDR1 is MNHEY, CDR2 SMNVEV (reference sequence).

This clonotype was seen repeatedly, ten times or more. The rearrangement links TRBV6-1 to TRBJ2-1; D is possibly TRBD2 (5 bases). The germline gives CDR1 MNHNS, CDR2 SASEGT. The CDR3 runs to 15 residues. Between the trimmed V and J ends, which lost 6 bases and 8 bases, there was a span of 20 bases. CDR3 protein: CASSRTSIFTDEQFF. CDR3 nucleotide sequence: TGTGCCAGCAGCCGAACTAGTATTTTTACGGATGAGCAGTTCTTC.

This sequence joins TRBV27 and TRBJ2-2; 7 bases are a match to TRBD2. The CDR3 runs to 16 residues. V was pared by 4 bases and J by 0 bases, with 5 bases of the junction left unmatched. The germline CDR1 and CDR2 sequences are MNHEY and SMNVEV (reference sequence). CDR3 in amino acids: CASSSIAGANTGELFF. CDR3 sequence (DNA): TGTGCCAGCAGTTCAATAGCGGGCGCGAACACCGGGGAGCTGTTTTTT.

The chain joins TRBV27 to TRBJ2-7; D perhaps matches TRBD2 (6 bases). V was pared by 3 bases and J by 7 bases, with 10 bases between. Germline CDR1 MNHEY, CDR2 SMNVEV (reference sequence). The CDR3 sequence is 12 residues long. The CDR3 spells CASSFPAGEQYF. CDR3 sequence (DNA): TGTGCCAGCAGTTTCCCCGCGGGGGAGCAGTACTTC.

CDR3 loop: CSARDPTGVLGYEQYF. As DNA, the CDR3 is TGCAGTGCTAGAGATCCGACGGGTGTGTTGGGTTACGAGCAGTACTTC. V and J are TRBV20-1 and TRBJ2-7; no clear D gene. Germline V gene data show CDR1 as DFQATT and CDR2 as SNEGSKA (reference sequence). CDR3 length equals 16 residues. The germline V and J ends were trimmed by 0 bases and 4 bases, with 19 bases remaining between them.

This clonotype was counted between two and nine times. The rearrangement links TRBV20-1 to TRBJ2-2; 11 bases line up with TRBD2. Trimming took 5 bases from V and 1 from J; bases not matched to a gene: 3. This CDR3 is 15 amino acids long. Germline loops: CDR1 DFQATT, CDR2 SNEGSKA (reference sequence). CDR3 bases: TGCAGTGCTTTTGGGACTAGCGGGAACACCGGGGAGCTGTTTTTT. This codes for CSAFGTSGNTGELFF.

Points on this clonotype: One end of the junction is discordant with germline, which a read error may explain. This chain joins TRBV6-2 or TRBV6-3 and TRBJ2-2; 9 bases line up with TRBD2. Germline V gene lookup returns CDR1 MNHEY and CDR2 SVGEGT. The CDR3 covers 17 residues. CDR3 bases: TGTGCCACCAGTTATGGCCTAGCGGGACTGAACACCGGGGAGCTGTTTTTT. Translating it yields CATSYGLAGLNTGELFF.

This clonotype was picked up many times. The chain recombines TRBV18 with TRBJ2-3, with TRBD2 as a possible D gene (6 bases). The CDR3 loop spans 16 amino acids. The ends were cut back, 2 bases at V and 3 bases at J, with 15 bases in the middle. Germline V lookup: CDR1 KGHSH, CDR2 LQKENI. In nucleotides, the CDR3 is TGTGCCAGCTCACCAGAGGGACTCGGGCCTACAGATACGCAGTATTTT. This gives the protein CASSPEGLGPTDTQYF.

This clonotype has only a few counts. This chain uses TRBV20-1 with TRBJ1-1; D gene uncertain. Germline CDR1 and CDR2: DFQATT and SNEGSKA (reference sequence). This CDR3 region has 12 residues. DNA of the CDR3: TGCAGCCTCGCACCAAAGGACACTGAAGCTTTCTTT. Its protein product is CSLAPKDTEAFF.